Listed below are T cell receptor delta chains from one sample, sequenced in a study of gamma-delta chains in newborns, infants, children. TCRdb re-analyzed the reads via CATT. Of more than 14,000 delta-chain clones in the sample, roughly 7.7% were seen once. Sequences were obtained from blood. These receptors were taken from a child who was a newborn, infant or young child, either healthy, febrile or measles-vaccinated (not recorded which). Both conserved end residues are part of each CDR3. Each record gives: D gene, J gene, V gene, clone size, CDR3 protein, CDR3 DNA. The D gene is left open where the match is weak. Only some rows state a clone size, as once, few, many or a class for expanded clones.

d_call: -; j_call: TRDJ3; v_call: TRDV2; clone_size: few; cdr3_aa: CACDTVGYWDTRQMFF; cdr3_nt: TGTGCCTGTGACACGGTTGGATACTGGGACACCCGACAGATGTTTTTC
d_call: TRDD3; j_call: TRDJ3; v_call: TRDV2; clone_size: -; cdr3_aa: CACDILGDTSTWDTRQMFF; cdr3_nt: TGTGCCTGTGACATACTGGGGGATACTAGCACCTGGGACACCCGACAGATGTTTTTC
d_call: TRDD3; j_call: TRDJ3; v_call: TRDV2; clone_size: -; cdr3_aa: CACDTLLGDTGSWDTRQMFF; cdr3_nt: TGTGCCTGTGACACCCTCCTGGGGGATACAGGCTCCTGGGACACCCGACAGATGTTTTTC
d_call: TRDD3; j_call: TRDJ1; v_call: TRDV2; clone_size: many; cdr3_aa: CACDLLGDRTDKLIF; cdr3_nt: TGTGCCTGTGACTTACTGGGGGATAGAACCGATAAACTCATCTTT
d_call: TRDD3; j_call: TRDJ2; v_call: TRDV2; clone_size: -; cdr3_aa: CACDTVLGDPDLTAQLFF; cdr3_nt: TGTGCCTGTGACACTGTACTGGGGGACCCGGATTTGACAGCACAACTCTTCTTT
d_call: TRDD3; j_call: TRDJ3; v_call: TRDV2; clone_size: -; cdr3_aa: CACDTGYAYSWDTRQMFF; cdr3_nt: TGTGCCTGTGACACGGGATACGCCTACTCCTGGGACACCCGACAGATGTTTTTC
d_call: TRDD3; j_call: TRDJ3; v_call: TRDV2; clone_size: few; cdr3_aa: CACDITTGGYLPWDTRQMFF; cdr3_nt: TGTGCCTGTGACATTACAACTGGGGGATACCTCCCCTGGGACACCCGACAGATGTTTTTC
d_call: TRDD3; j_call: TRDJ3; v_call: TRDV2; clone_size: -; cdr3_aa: CACDKVRGDTLSWDTRQMFF; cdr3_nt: TGTGCCTGTGACAAAGTACGGGGGGATACCCTCTCCTGGGACACCCGACAGATGTTTTTC
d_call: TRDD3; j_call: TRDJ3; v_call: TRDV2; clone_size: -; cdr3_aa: CACDTVYWGVSSWDTRQMFF; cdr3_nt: TGTGCCTGTGACACCGTGTACTGGGGGGTTAGCTCCTGGGACACCCGCCAGATGTTTTTC
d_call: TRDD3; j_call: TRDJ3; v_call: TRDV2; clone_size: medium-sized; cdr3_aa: CACDTVLGIRSWDTRQMFF; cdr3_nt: TGTGCCTGTGACACCGTACTGGGGATACGCTCCTGGGACACCCGACAGATGTTTTTC
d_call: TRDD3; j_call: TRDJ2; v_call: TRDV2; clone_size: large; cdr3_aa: CACDILGDTLTAQLFF; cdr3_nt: TGTGCCTGTGACATACTGGGGGATACTTTGACAGCACAACTCTTCTTT
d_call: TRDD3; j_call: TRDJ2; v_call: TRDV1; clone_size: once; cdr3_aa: CALGELVALGDMTAQLFF; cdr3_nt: TGTGCTCTTGGGGAACTCGTCGCTCTGGGGGATATGACAGCACAACTCTTCTTT
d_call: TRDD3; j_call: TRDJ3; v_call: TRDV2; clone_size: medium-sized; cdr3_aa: CACDTLGDSWDTRQMFF; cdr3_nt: TGTGCCTGTGACACACTGGGGGACTCCTGGGACACCCGACAGATGTTTTTC
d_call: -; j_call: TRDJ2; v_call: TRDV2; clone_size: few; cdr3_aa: CACDTLFPSLTAQLFF; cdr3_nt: TGTGCCTGTGACACGCTGTTCCCTTCTTTGACAGCACAACTCTTCTTT
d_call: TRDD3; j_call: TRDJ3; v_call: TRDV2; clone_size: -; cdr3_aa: CACDPLLGYVDTRQMFF; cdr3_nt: TGTGCCTGTGACCCGCTACTGGGATACGTGGACACCCGACAGATGTTTTTC
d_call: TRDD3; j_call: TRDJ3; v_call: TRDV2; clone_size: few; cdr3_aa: CACDGLGDHHPWDTRQMFF; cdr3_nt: TGTGCCTGTGACGGACTGGGGGATCACCACCCCTGGGACACCCGACAGATGTTTTTC
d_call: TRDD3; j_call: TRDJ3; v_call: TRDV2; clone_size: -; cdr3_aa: CACDTGGSWDTRQMFF; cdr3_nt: TGTGCCTGTGACACTGGGGGATCCTGGGACACCCGCCAGATGTTTTTC
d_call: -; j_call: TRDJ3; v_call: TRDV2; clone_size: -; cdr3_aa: CACDTAGLSSWDTRQMFF; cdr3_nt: TGTGCCTGTGACACCGCGGGACTAAGCTCCTGGGACACCCGACAGATGTTTTTC
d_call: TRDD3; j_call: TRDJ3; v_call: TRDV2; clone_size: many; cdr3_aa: CACDKLLGDSWDTRQMFF; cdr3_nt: TGTGCCTGTGACAAATTACTGGGGGACTCCTGGGACACCCGACAGATGTTTTTC
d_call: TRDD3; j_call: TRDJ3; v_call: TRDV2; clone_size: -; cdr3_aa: CACDTVLGMSSSWDTRQMFF; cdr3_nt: TGTGCCTGTGACACCGTACTGGGGATGAGCAGCTCCTGGGACACCCGACAGATGTTTTTC
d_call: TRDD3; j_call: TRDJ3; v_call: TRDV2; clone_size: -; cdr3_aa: CACDTIALGDSSWDTRQMFF; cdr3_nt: TGTGCCTGTGACACCATCGCACTGGGGGATAGCTCCTGGGACACCCGACAGATGTTTTTC
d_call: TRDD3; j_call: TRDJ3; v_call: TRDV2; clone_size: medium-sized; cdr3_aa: CACDLLGDSSWDTRQMFF; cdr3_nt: TGTGCCTGTGACCTACTGGGGGATAGCTCCTGGGACACCCGACAGATGTTTTTC
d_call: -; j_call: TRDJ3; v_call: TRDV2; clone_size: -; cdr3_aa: CACDTGGSPWDTRQMFF; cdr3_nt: TGTGCCTGTGACACTGGGGGTTCTCCCTGGGACACCCGACAGATGTTTTTC
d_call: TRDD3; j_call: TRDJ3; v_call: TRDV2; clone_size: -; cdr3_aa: CACDKLGDSAWDTRQMFF; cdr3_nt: TGTGCCTGTGACAAACTGGGGGATTCCGCCTGGGACACCCGACAGATGTTTTTC
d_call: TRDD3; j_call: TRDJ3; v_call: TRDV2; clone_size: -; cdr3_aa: CACDATGGYVNSWDTRQMFF; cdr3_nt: TGTGCCTGTGACGCTACTGGGGGATACGTTAACTCCTGGGACACCCGACAGATGTTTTTC
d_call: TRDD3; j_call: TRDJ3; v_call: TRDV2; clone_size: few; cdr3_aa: CACDRVLGPDPWDTRQMFF; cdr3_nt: TGTGCCTGTGATCGGGTACTGGGGCCCGACCCCTGGGACACCCGACAGATGTTTTTC
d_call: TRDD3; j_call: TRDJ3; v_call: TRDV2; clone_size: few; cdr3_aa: CACDTVGDNHRQMFF; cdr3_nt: TGTGCCTGTGACACCGTGGGGGATAATCACCGACAGATGTTTTTC
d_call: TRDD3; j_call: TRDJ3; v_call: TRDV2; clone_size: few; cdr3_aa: CACDTVAGGLSSWDTRQMFF; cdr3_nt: TGTGCCTGTGACACCGTAGCTGGGGGATTGAGCTCCTGGGACACCCGACAGATGTTTTTC
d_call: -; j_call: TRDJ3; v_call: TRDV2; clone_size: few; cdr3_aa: CACDQSWDTWNTRQMFF; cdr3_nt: TGTGCCTGTGACCAGAGCTGGGACACCTGGAACACCCGACAGATGTTTTTC
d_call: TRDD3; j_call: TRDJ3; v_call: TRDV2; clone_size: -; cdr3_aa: CACDVLGVSRTPWDTRQMFF; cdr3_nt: TGTGCCTGTGACGTACTGGGGGTTTCCAGAACCCCCTGGGACACCCGACAGATGTTTTTC
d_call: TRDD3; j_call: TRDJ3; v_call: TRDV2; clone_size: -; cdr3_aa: CACDTVTGGISSWDTRQMFF; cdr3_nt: TGTGCCTGTGACACCGTCACTGGGGGAATAAGCTCCTGGGACACCCGACAGATGTTTTTC
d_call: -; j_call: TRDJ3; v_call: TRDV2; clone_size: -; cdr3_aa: CACDRMHPYWESSWDTRQMFF; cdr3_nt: TGTGCCTGTGACAGAATGCATCCCTACTGGGAGAGCTCCTGGGACACCCGACAGATGTTTTTC
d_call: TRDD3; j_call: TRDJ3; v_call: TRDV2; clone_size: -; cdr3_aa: CACDEILGGTSSWDTRQMFF; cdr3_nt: TGTGCCTGTGACGAAATACTGGGGGGTACGAGCTCCTGGGACACCCGACAGATGTTTTTC
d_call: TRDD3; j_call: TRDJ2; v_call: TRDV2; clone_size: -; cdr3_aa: CACDILGALTAQLFF; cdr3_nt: TGTGCCTGTGATATACTGGGGGCATTGACAGCACAACTCTTCTTT
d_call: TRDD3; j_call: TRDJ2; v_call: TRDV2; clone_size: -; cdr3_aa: CARDTLLLGDTRMDEAQLFF; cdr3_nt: TGTGCCCGTGACACGTTGCTACTGGGGGATACACGGATGGATGAAGCACAACTCTTCTTT
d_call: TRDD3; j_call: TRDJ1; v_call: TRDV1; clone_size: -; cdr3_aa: CALGDPLPGGYEYTDKIIF; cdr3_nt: TGTGCTCTTGGGGATCCGCTTCCTGGGGGATACGAGTACACCGATAAAATCATCTTT
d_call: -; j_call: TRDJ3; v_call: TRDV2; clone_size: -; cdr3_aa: CACDKGWGPSSWDTRQVFF; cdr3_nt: TGTGCCTGTGACAAGGGGTGGGGTCCGAGCTCCTGGGACACCCGACAGGTGTTTTTC
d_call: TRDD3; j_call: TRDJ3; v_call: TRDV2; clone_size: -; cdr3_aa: CACDTGYWGPSWDTRQMFF; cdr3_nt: TGCGCCTGTGACACTGGGTACTGGGGGCCGTCCTGGGACACCCGACAGATGTTTTTC
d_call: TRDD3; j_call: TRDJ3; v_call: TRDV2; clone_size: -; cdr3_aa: CACDPVLGGSSWDTRQMFF; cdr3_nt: TGTGCCTGTGACCCGGTACTGGGGGGTAGCTCCTGGGACACCCGACAGATGTTTTTC
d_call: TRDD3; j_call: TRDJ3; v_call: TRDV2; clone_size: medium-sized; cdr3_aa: CACDITGGYSWDTRQMFF; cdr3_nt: TGTGCCTGTGACATTACTGGGGGATACTCCTGGGACACCCGACAGATGTTTTTC
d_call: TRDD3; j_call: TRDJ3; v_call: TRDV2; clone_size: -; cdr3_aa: CACDTVKLGDTSSWDTRQMFF; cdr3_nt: TGTGCCTGTGACACCGTAAAGCTGGGGGATACGAGCTCCTGGGACACCCGACAGATGTTTTTC
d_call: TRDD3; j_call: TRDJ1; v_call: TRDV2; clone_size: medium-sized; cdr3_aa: CACDRIRADKLIF; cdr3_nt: TGTGCCTGTGACAGGATACGCGCCGATAAACTCATCTTT
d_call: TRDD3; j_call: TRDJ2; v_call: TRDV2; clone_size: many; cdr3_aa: CACDGVGDTRSLTAQLFF; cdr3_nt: TGTGCCTGTGACGGCGTTGGGGATACTCGGTCTTTGACAGCACAACTCTTCTTT